Presented here are 19 T cell receptor beta chains from one specimen sequenced in a study of beta chain features in type 1 diabetes. Investigators reverse transcribed all isolated RNA, so they sequenced expressed TCRB transcripts. Sequencing was performed with immunoSEQ multiplex PCR; in TCRdb, only in-frame clones are kept and a portion is missing. The sample yields 300,000 to 350,000 clones, 9.3% seen once. The antigens these receptors bind are not known. Study-wide points: Among all four CD4+ subsets, Type 1 diabetes patients had TCRB CDR3s that were moderately but significantly shorter.

Sequencing was performed on central memory CD4+ T cells from blood. These receptors originate from a man aged 25-45 years with type 1 diabetes.

This clone was seen only a few times. The rearrangement joins TRBV30 to TRBJ1-5; TRBD1 might be the D (5 bases). In germline, CDR1 is GTSNPN, CDR2 SVGIG (reference sequence). V was clipped by 0 bases and J by 1 base, with 13 bases between them. The CDR3 extends over 16 amino acids. CDR3: CAWSVPGIVSNQPQHF. The CDR3 region has the DNA TGTGCCTGGAGTGTACCAGGGATCGTAAGCAATCAGCCCCAGCATTTT.

In this sample, this clone turned up a few times. The chain uses TRBV7-2 and TRBJ2-2, with D perhaps matching TRBD2 (5 bases). There are 15 residues in the CDR3. V lost 3 bases and J lost 0, with 8 bases in between. Germline V gene lookup returns CDR1 SGHTA and CDR2 FQGNSA. The CDR3, as DNA: TGTGCCAGCAGCTTCGGAGGAACGAACACCGGGGAGCTGTTTTTT. Its protein product is CASSFGGTNTGELFF.

This clone was detected a few times. The chain is built from TRBV29-1 and TRBJ2-7; TRBD1 matches at 7 bases. The CDR3 runs to 13 residues. The germline V gene has CDR1 SQVTM and CDR2 ANQGSEA. V was pared by 7 bases and J by 8 bases, with 14 bases of the junction left unmatched. CDR3 sequence reads: CSARQGPDSQQYF. In nucleotides, the CDR3 is TGCAGCGCCCGACAGGGCCCTGATTCCCAGCAGTACTTC.

Of note for this clone: A read error is possible here, since a much larger clone lies one base away. The sample has other DNA sequences that encode this CDR3 too. CDR3: CASSPGQGNTEAFF. CDR3 in DNA: TGTGCCAGCAGCCCGGGACAGGGGAACACTGAAGCTTTCTTT. The chain couples TRBV2 to TRBJ1-1, with 9 nucleotides matching TRBD1. The CDR3 is 14 residues long. Trimming removed 6 bases from V and 1 base from J; junction bases left unmatched: 3. Germline V CDR1 and CDR2: SNHLY, FYNNEI.

The chain joins TRBV18 to TRBJ1-1, with unresolved D. Germline V CDR1 and CDR2: KGHSH, LQKENI. Trimming stripped 2 bases from V and 4 bases from J, with 11 bases between. The CDR3 consists of 14 residues. The CDR3 loop is CASSPGEGGTEAFF. DNA for the CDR3: TGTGCCAGCTCACCAGGGGAGGGAGGCACTGAAGCTTTCTTT.

This clone occurred many times. V and J are TRBV29-1 and TRBJ2-1; TRBD1 might be the D (5 bases). The germline gives CDR1 SQVTM, CDR2 ANQGSEA. V lost 5 bases and J 8 bases, leaving 13 bases between the germline ends. CDR3 length: 12 amino acids. This CDR3 is CSVLAPGHEQFF. The CDR3 DNA is TGCAGCGTTTTAGCACCAGGGCATGAGCAGTTCTTC.

This clone was recorded only once. The rearrangement uses TRBV4-2 and TRBJ2-7, with 7 bases fitting TRBD1. There are 15 residues in the CDR3. V lost 2 bases to trimming and J lost 2 bases; unmatched junction nucleotides: 6. CDR1 is LGHNA and CDR2 is YNFKEQ in the germline V gene. CDR3 bases: TGTGCCAGCAGCCAAACAAGGGGGCAACCCTACGAGCAGTACTTC. This gives the protein CASSQTRGQPYEQYF.

The V call is TRBV4-3, the J call TRBJ2-1; no clear D. The CDR3 length is 17 residues. V lost 3 bases and J 5 bases, leaving 20 bases between the germline ends. In germline, CDR1 is LGHNA, CDR2 YSLEER. The CDR3 sequence: CASSQDQTTRDHNEQFF. The CDR3 DNA sequence: TGCGCCAGCAGCCAGGATCAAACTACACGCGATCACAATGAGCAGTTCTTC.

This clone appeared a few times. V and J are TRBV7-2 and TRBJ2-7; 10 positions match TRBD2. The trim removed 3 bases at V and 7 bases at J, leaving 9 bases unmatched. The CDR3 runs to 15 residues. Germline V CDR1 and CDR2: SGHTA, FQGNSA. This CDR3 is CASSFSGGPSQEQYF. The DNA for the CDR3 is TGTGCCAGCAGCTTTAGCGGGGGGCCCTCTCAAGAGCAGTACTTC.

The chain recombines TRBV10-2 with TRBJ1-1; D might be TRBD1 (6 bases). V lost 7 bases and J 0 bases, leaving 12 bases between the germline ends. CDR1 and CDR2 (germline): WSHSY, SAAADI. The CDR3 covers 14 residues. For the CDR3, the DNA is TGCGCCAGCATCGACAGGTCCCTGAACACTGAAGCTTTCTTT. Its protein is CASIDRSLNTEAFF.

This clone was counted between two and nine times. The chain joins TRBV7-8 to TRBJ1-5, with D uncertain. V was shortened by 2 bases and J by 4 bases, with 18 bases between the two germline ends. There are 17 residues in the CDR3. Germline V CDR1 and CDR2: SGHVS, FQNEAQ. The CDR3 region is CASSLLAGRPSNQPQHF. CDR3 nucleotide sequence: TGTGCCAGCAGCTTATTGGCCGGCAGGCCTTCTAATCAGCCCCAGCATTTT.

This chain connects TRBV7-9 to TRBJ2-5, with 8 nucleotides matching TRBD2. Per germline, CDR1 SEHNR and CDR2 FQNEAQ (reference sequence). CDR3 length equals 15 residues. The ends lost 0 bases at V and 1 base at J; junction bases unmatched: 1. The chain's CDR3 is CASSLASGGQETQYF. CDR3 DNA: TGTGCCAGCAGCTTAGCGAGCGGGGGCCAAGAGACCCAGTACTTC.

This clone showed up many times. The chain carries TRBV18 and TRBJ1-6, with 9 bases that match TRBD1. This CDR3 is 16 amino acids long. Per the germline V gene, CDR1 is KGHSH and CDR2 is LQKENI. Losses at the gene ends were 0 bases for V and 7 bases for J; bases not matched to a gene: 4. The CDR3 sequence: CASSPPLGTGNSPLHF. CDR3 DNA: TGTGCCAGCTCACCACCATTAGGGACAGGGAATTCACCCCTCCACTTT.

This clone has just a few counts. This chain uses TRBV30 with TRBJ2-2; unclear D gene. CDR1 is GTSNPN and CDR2 is SVGIG in the germline V gene (reference sequence). Trimming left V 4 bases short and J 6 bases short, with 15 bases between. The CDR3 is made up of 14 amino acids. In DNA, the CDR3 is TGTGCCTGGATGCCCGACCCTCGGTCCGGGGAGCTGTTTTTT. This translates into CAWMPDPRSGELFF.

In DNA form, the CDR3 reads TGTGCCAGCAGTGAATCCGGGACCCAAAGAGGCTACACCTTC. Translating it yields CASSESGTQRGYTF. The chain couples TRBV25-1 to TRBJ1-2; D is perhaps TRBD1 (5 bases). This CDR3 comprises 14 residues. CDR1 is MGHDK and CDR2 is SYGVNS in the germline V gene. V lost 1 base to trimming and J lost 8 bases, with 14 bases between them.

This clone was detected a few times. Being one base from a much bigger clone, this may be a read error. This chain links TRBV6-1 with TRBJ2-3; D ambiguous. The CDR3 consists of 11 residues. Between the trimmed V and J ends, which lost 3 bases and 2 bases, there was a span of 0 bases. CDR1 and CDR2 (germline): MNHNS, SASEGT. As DNA, the CDR3 is TGTGCCAGCAGTGACACAGATACGCAGTATTTT. This gives the protein CASSDTDTQYF.

This clone occurred a few times. V usage is TRBV11-2 and J usage is TRBJ2-5; 7 nucleotides line up with TRBD1. The junction had 12 bases not matched to a gene; V was cut back by 7 bases and J by 4 bases. This CDR3 contains 15 residues. Germline V lookup: CDR1 SGHAT, CDR2 FQNNGV. Here the CDR3 reads CASTPGAGGRETQYF. CDR3 in DNA: TGTGCCAGCACCCCTGGGGCAGGGGGACGAGAGACCCAGTACTTC.

The sample holds a few counts of this clone. J is TRBJ2-3 and V is TRBV7-2; tentative D call: TRBD2 (5 bases). CDR1 is SGHTA, CDR2 FQGNSA, per germline. The CDR3 covers 15 residues. The germline V and J ends were trimmed by 0 bases and 4 bases, with 11 bases remaining between them. This chain's CDR3 is CASSLALLASDTQYF. The DNA of the CDR3 is TGTGCCAGCAGCTTAGCGCTCCTAGCATCAGATACGCAGTATTTT.

The sample holds a few counts of this clone. This chain links TRBV11-2 with TRBJ2-1; D unclear. With 5 bases removed from V and 7 bases from J, the gap between germline ends came to 9 bases. The CDR3 totals 12 residues. Germline CDR1 reads SGHAT; CDR2 reads FQNNGV. The CDR3 region is CASSRSSNEQFF. In nucleotides, the CDR3 is TGTGCCAGCAGCCGAAGCTCGAATGAGCAGTTCTTC.